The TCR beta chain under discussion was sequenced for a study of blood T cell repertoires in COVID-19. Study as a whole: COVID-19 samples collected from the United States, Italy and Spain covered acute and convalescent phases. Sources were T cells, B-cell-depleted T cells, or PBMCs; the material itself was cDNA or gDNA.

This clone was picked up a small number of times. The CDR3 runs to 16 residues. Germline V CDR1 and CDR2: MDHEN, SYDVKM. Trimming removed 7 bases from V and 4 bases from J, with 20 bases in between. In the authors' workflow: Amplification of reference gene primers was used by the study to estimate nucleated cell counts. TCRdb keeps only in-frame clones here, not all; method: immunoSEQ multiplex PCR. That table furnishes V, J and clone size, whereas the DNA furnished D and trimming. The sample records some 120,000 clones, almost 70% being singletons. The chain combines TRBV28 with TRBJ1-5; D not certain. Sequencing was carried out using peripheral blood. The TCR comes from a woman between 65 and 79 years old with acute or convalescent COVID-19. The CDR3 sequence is CASNGISGLGNQPQHF. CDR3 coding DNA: TGTGCCAGCAACGGTATATCGGGGTTAGGGAATCAGCCCCAGCATTTT.